These 11 T cell receptor beta chains originate from one sample sequenced in a study of blood T cell repertoires in COVID-19. Profiled with immunoSEQ multiplex PCR; TCRdb holds only in-frame clones, not every one. Seen here are under 300,000 clones, roughly 93% observed once, and the top ten hold approximately 2.5%. The specimen sequenced was PBMCs or T cells enriched from blood (not recorded which). These receptors were collected from a woman between 40 and 50 years old with acute COVID-19.

The chain links TRBV21-1 to TRBJ2-7; TRBD1 reflects the table's D call only, with no check against the DNA. TRBV21-1 is a pseudogene segment. The CDR3 has 16 amino acids. The CDR3: CASSKKDRGVHLEQYF. In nucleotides, the CDR3 is TGTGCCAGCAGCAAAAAGGACAGGGGGGTTCACCTCGAGCAGTACTTC.

This clone was counted ten times or more. The chain employs TRBV11-2 and TRBJ1-1; 7 bases map to TRBD1. Trimming took 0 bases from V and 1 from J; bases not matched to a gene: 5. This CDR3 contains 16 residues. CDR1 is SGHAT and CDR2 is FQNNGV in the germline V gene. This chain's CDR3 is CASSLEWGQKNTEAFF. In DNA, the CDR3 is TGTGCCAGCAGCTTAGAATGGGGACAGAAGAACACTGAAGCTTTCTTT.

The genes are TRBV9 and TRBJ1-3, with TRBD1 as a possible D gene (5 bases). Deletions cut 0 bases from V and 8 bases from J, with 21 bases between. The CDR3 runs to 17 residues. The germline V gene has CDR1 SGDLS and CDR2 YYNGEE. CDR3 DNA: TGTGCCAGCAGCGTAGACCCCCGAGGTGGGGGGACGCACACCATATATTTT. Its protein is CASSVDPRGGGTHTIYF.

Notes on this clone: Other DNA sequences in the sample encode the same CDR3. The chain employs TRBV18 and TRBJ1-1, with 8 bases matching TRBD1. Germline lookup yields CDR1 KGHSH and CDR2 LQKENI. Trimming took 3 bases from V and 4 from J; bases not matched to a gene: 1. The CDR3 consists of 13 residues. Here the CDR3 DNA reads TGTGCCAGCTCACCCGGACAGGGCACTGAAGCTTTCTTT. Its protein product is CASSPGQGTEAFF.

The chain is built from TRBV6-5 and TRBJ2-1; weak D call: TRBD2 (7 bases). Trimming took 6 bases from V and 12 from J, leaving 24 bases between them. The CDR3 totals 15 residues. Germline assignment: CDR1 MNHEY and CDR2 SVGAGI. CDR3 sequence (DNA): TGTGCCAGCAGCCGAGGGGGGGCAAGAGGAGAGGGGCAGTTCTTC. This codes for CASSRGGARGEGQFF.

CDR3 loop: CASRSPSGGDTEAFF. Here the CDR3 DNA reads TGTGCCAGCAGGTCTCCCTCCGGGGGGGACACTGAAGCTTTCTTT. The chain combines TRBV28 with TRBJ1-1, with D maybe TRBD1 (5 bases). CDR1 and CDR2 from the germline V gene are MDHEN and SYDVKM. This CDR3 region has 15 residues. V was shortened by 6 bases and J by 3 bases, with 17 bases between the two germline ends. Filled out from reference TRBV28 and TRBJ1-1, the complete variable domain reads DVKVTQSSRYLVKRTGEKVFLECVQDMDHENMFWYRQDPGLGLRLIYFSYDVKMKEKGDIPEGYSVSREKKERFSLILESASTNQTSMYLCASRSPSGGDTEAFFGQGTRLTVV.

The rearrangement links TRBV7-3 to TRBJ1-2, with D unclear. The length of the CDR3 is 12 residues. The V gene's germline CDR1 is SGHTA and CDR2 FQGTGA. Trimming took 9 bases from V and 4 from J, leaving 12 bases between them. The CDR3 loop reads CARPSGLYGYTF. Here the CDR3 DNA reads TGTGCCAGGCCCAGTGGCCTCTATGGCTACACCTTC.

The chain has TRBV6-5 and TRBJ2-7, with 11 bases matching TRBD2. The germline CDR1 and CDR2 sequences are MNHEY and SVGAGI. V shed 0 bases and J 3 bases; nucleotides not matched to a gene: 4. The CDR3 loop spans 16 amino acids. In DNA, the CDR3 is TGTGCCAGCAGTTACTCCAGTAGCGGGAGGGGCTACGAGCAGTACTTC. Translation gives CASSYSSSGRGYEQYF.

This CDR3 is CASSLAPLGDQPQHF. In DNA form, the CDR3 reads TGTGCCAGCAGCTTAGCGCCTTTGGGAGATCAGCCCCAGCATTTT. The chain carries TRBV7-8 and TRBJ1-5; D remains unclear. Per the germline V gene, CDR1 is SGHVS and CDR2 is FQNEAQ. The V gene lost 0 bases and the J gene lost 5 bases, with 11 bases spanning the gap. The CDR3 is made up of 15 amino acids.

This clone was counted once. The rearrangement joins TRBV29-1 to TRBJ1-3; a possible D gene is TRBD1 (5 bases). CDR3 length equals 13 residues. From germline, CDR1 is SQVTM and CDR2 ANQGSEA. The V and J ends lost 6 bases and 7 bases respectively, with 16 bases between them. CDR3 sequence: CSVRDFQTNTIYF. The CDR3 nucleotides read TGCAGCGTAAGGGACTTTCAGACGAACACCATATATTTT.

V gene TRBV4-1 combines with J gene TRBJ1-2; D might be TRBD1 (6 bases). Germline V gene data show CDR1 as MGHRA and CDR2 as YSYEKL. This CDR3 is built from 15 residues. The germline V and J ends were trimmed by 1 base and 2 bases, with 11 bases remaining between them. The CDR3 is CASSQGQTGNYGYTF. CDR3 bases: TGCGCCAGCAGCCAAGGGCAGACAGGAAACTATGGCTACACCTTC.